One T cell receptor (beta chain) is described in this entry. The data were obtained in a study of blood T cell repertoires in COVID-19. The CDR3 is 15 residues long. Germline values: CDR1 MNHNS, CDR2 SASEGT. The germline V and J ends were trimmed by 1 base and 0 bases, with 7 bases remaining between them. Assay: immunoSEQ multiplex PCR; the TCRdb copy retains only in-frame clones and omits some. The table records 400,000 to 550,000 clones, roughly 87% of them present only once. The rearrangement links TRBV6-1 to TRBJ1-5; no clear D gene. Sequenced sample: PBMCs or T cells enriched from blood (not recorded which). The receptor's source is a woman aged 18-29 years with acute COVID-19. As DNA, the CDR3 is TGTGCCAGCAGTGAAGGAGACACTAGCAATCAGCCCCAGCATTTT. Protein product: CASSEGDTSNQPQHF.